Listed below are T cell receptor beta chains from one sample, sequenced in a study of T cells and Merkel cell carcinoma outcomes. TCRdb keeps only in-frame clones here, not all; method: immunoSEQ multiplex PCR. This table holds 15,000 to 25,000 clones, around 79% found once. Sample: tumor tissue from Merkel cell carcinoma. These receptor sequences come from a human donor with Merkel cell carcinoma. CDR3s include the opening cysteine and the closing phenylalanine or tryptophan. A D gene is named only where the DNA matches it firmly. For some rows the clone size is stated as once, few or many, or as a class when expanded; others skip it.

CDR3 length,J gene,V gene,clone size,D gene,CDR3 DNA,CDR3 protein
14,TRBJ1-5,TRBV13,.,.,TGTGCCAGCAGCTCCTCCAGGGACAATCAGCCCCAGCATTTT,CASSSSRDNQPQHF
11,TRBJ1-2,TRBV10-3,.,TRBD1,TGTGCCATAAGACAGGGGTATGGCTACACCTTC,CAIRQGYGYTF
11,TRBJ2-7,TRBV11-3,.,.,TGTGCCAGCAGCTTAATCGGAGAGCAGTACTTC,CASSLIGEQYF
17,TRBJ1-2,TRBV27,.,.,TGTGCCAGCAGTTTTTTGACAGGAGCAGGTCCCAGCTATGGCTATACCTTC,CASSFLTGAGPSYGYTF
14,TRBJ2-3,TRBV4-1,few,.,TGCGCCAGCAGCCAAGGCGCGTGGGCAGATACGCAGTATTTT,CASSQGAWADTQYF
15,TRBJ1-5,TRBV13,few,.,TGTGCCAGCAGCTCCTCTCTCGGCGGCAATCAGCCCCAGCATTTT,CASSSSLGGNQPQHF
15,TRBJ2-5,TRBV10-3,.,.,TGTGCCATCAGTCGGCGACGGGCAGCTCCAGAGACCCAGTACTTC,CAISRRRAAPETQYF
15,TRBJ1-1,TRBV7-9,once,TRBD1,TGTGCCAGCAGCCCGGACAGGGGACCCTACACTGAAGCTTTCTTT,CASSPDRGPYTEAFF
15,TRBJ1-2,TRBV5-1,once,.,TGCGCCAGCAGCTTGACAGGGCCACCTAACTATGGCTACACCTTC,CASSLTGPPNYGYTF
14,TRBJ2-5,TRBV5-1,.,.,TGCGCCAGCAGCTTCTCTAGGGGAAAAGAGACCCAGTACTTC,CASSFSRGKETQYF
12,TRBJ2-2,TRBV11-2,.,.,TGTGCCAGCAGCTTCTTTGCTCCGGAGCTGTTTTTT,CASSFFAPELFF
16,TRBJ2-7,TRBV2,.,TRBD2,TGTGCCAGCAGCATGGGACTAGCGGGAGGTCGGGACGAGCAGTACTTC,CASSMGLAGGRDEQYF
13,TRBJ2-1,TRBV6-5,.,TRBD2,TGTGCCAGCAGGCGGGGGGGTTACAATGAGCAGTTCTTC,CASRRGGYNEQFF
15,TRBJ1-1,TRBV18,.,TRBD1,TGTGCCAGCTCACCCCGGGACAGGGTGAACACTGAAGCTTTCTTT,CASSPRDRVNTEAFF
15,TRBJ1-6,TRBV19,few,TRBD1,TGTGCCAGTAGTATGGGGGGACAGGGTAATTCACCCCTCCACTTT,CASSMGGQGNSPLHF
15,TRBJ1-4,TRBV9,once,.,TGTGCCAGCACCCCAGGTCTCCGGGCCATTGAAAAACTGTTTTTT,CASTPGLRAIEKLFF
14,TRBJ1-1,TRBV7-3,.,.,TGTGCCAGCAGGAATGGGGGGGATAGCACTGAAGCTTTCTTT,CASRNGGDSTEAFF
19,TRBJ1-1,TRBV5-1,.,TRBD1,TGCGCCAGCAGCCTAGCACCCGGGACAGGGGGCTTGGGGAACACTGAAGCTTTCTTT,CASSLAPGTGGLGNTEAFF
15,TRBJ1-4,TRBV9,.,.,TGTGCCAGCAGCGCAAATCCGGGGGGCTTTGAAAAACTGTTTTTT,CASSANPGGFEKLFF